Shown below are 9 T cell receptor beta chains from a single sample sequenced in a study of cytomegalovirus exposure and HLA in healthy donors. Sequencing was performed with immunoSEQ multiplex PCR; in TCRdb, only in-frame clones are kept and a portion is missing. This table has 50,000 or so clones, 75% to 95% appearing once. Material: PBMCs. The receptors here all came from a woman aged 25 to 39 in good health and CMV-seronegative.

This clone was detected a few times. V gene TRBV27 combines with J gene TRBJ2-7; D is possibly TRBD2 (6 bases). CDR1 is MNHEY, CDR2 SMNVEV, per germline (reference sequence). The CDR3 sequence is 13 residues long. V lost 2 bases and J 5 bases, leaving 10 bases between the germline ends. CDR3 DNA: TGTGCCAGCAGTTTAGGAGGGCGGGACGAGCAGTACTTC. Amino acid sequence: CASSLGGRDEQYF.

This chain connects TRBV7-9 to TRBJ1-1; 7 bases agree with TRBD1. CDR1 is SEHNR, CDR2 FQNEAQ, per germline (reference sequence). CDR3 length: 18 residues. V lost 3 bases to trimming and J lost 1 base; unmatched junction nucleotides: 14. The CDR3 DNA is TGTGCCAGCAGCTTTGAGCCCGGGGACAGTCCGAGGAACACTGAAGCTTTCTTT. Protein sequence: CASSFEPGDSPRNTEAFF. Combining the CDR3 with reference TRBV7-9 and TRBJ1-1 gives the whole variable domain DTGVSQNPRHKITKRGQNVTFRCDPISEHNRLYWYRQTLGQGPEFLTYFQNEAQLEKSRLLSDRFSAERPKGSFSTLEIQRTEQGDSAMYLCASSFEPGDSPRNTEAFFGQGTRLTVV.

J is TRBJ2-1 and V is TRBV4-3; 14 nucleotides align to TRBD2. V lost 1 base to trimming and J lost 8 bases; unmatched junction nucleotides: 7. This CDR3 has 17 residues. The germline CDR1 and CDR2 sequences are LGHNA and YSLEER. The CDR3 spells CASSQGLAGGEDHEQFF. The CDR3 DNA reads as TGCGCCAGCAGCCAAGGACTAGCGGGGGGGGAGGACCATGAGCAGTTCTTC.

The chain combines TRBV11-2 with TRBJ2-1; 14 nucleotides align to TRBD2. The CDR3 spans 16 residues. Germline V gene data show CDR1 as SGHAT and CDR2 as FQNNGV. Trimming took 2 bases from V and 4 from J; bases not matched to a gene: 1. Here the CDR3 reads CASSLRTSGRYNEQFF. CDR3 nucleotide sequence: TGTGCCAGCAGCTTAAGGACTAGCGGGAGGTACAATGAGCAGTTCTTC.

This clone is a singleton in its sample. The rearrangement links TRBV29-1 to TRBJ2-2, with no clear D. Trimming cost V 4 bases and J 7 bases, with 7 bases left between them. CDR1 and CDR2 (germline): SQVTM, ANQGSEA. The CDR3 contains 11 residues. In DNA form, the CDR3 reads TGCAGCGTTGTACAATTCGGGGAGCTGTTTTTT. It translates to CSVVQFGELFF.

The genes are TRBV19 and TRBJ1-3; D uncertain. Trimming stripped 3 bases from V and 0 bases from J, with 9 bases between. This CDR3 contains 15 residues. The V gene's germline CDR1 is LNHDA and CDR2 SQIVND (reference sequence). In nucleotides, the CDR3 is TGTGCCAGTAGTATTGCAAGGAGCTCTGGAAACACCATATATTTT. It is translated as CASSIARSSGNTIYF.

V and J are TRBV7-2 and TRBJ2-1; D is undetermined. Trimming took off 0 bases at V and 0 bases at J, with 12 bases between the two ends. The germline gives CDR1 SGHTA, CDR2 FQGNSA. CDR3 length equals 17 residues. CDR3 DNA: TGTGCCAGCAGCTTAGCTCTCGCGGTGAGCTCCTACAATGAGCAGTTCTTC. Its protein is CASSLALAVSSYNEQFF.

V is TRBV11-3 and J is TRBJ2-1; 8 bases line up with TRBD2. Per the germline V gene, CDR1 is SGHNT and CDR2 is YENEEA. J lost 7 bases, V lost 3 bases, and 8 bases had no gene match. The CDR3 length is 15 residues. CDR3 bases: TGTGCCAGCAGCTTCAAGCGGGAGTCCCGGAATGAGCAGTTCTTC. Protein: CASSFKRESRNEQFF.

Here the CDR3 DNA reads TGTGCCAGCAGTTTTACGGGATATAGCAATCAGCCCCAGCATTTT. This translates into CASSFTGYSNQPQHF. This chain connects TRBV27 to TRBJ1-5; D remains ambiguous. V was clipped by 3 bases and J by 0 bases, with 9 bases between them. Germline CDR1 and CDR2: MNHEY and SMNVEV (reference sequence). The CDR3 length is 15 residues.